The 18 T cell receptor beta chains in this list originate from one sample, sequenced in a study of T cell responses to AZD1222 COVID-19 vaccine. The repertoire was sequenced with immunoSEQ multiplex PCR; TCRdb's copy has only in-frame clones and lacks some. The data contain approximately 140,000 clones, about 90% of them singletons. The sample here was peripheral blood, taken 28 days after the second dose of the MenACWY control vaccine. All receptors derive from an adult who received the MenACWY meningococcal vaccine as a control.

Only a few counts were recorded for this clone. The chain is built from TRBV27 and TRBJ2-1; 9 bases fit TRBD2. Germline V lookup: CDR1 MNHEY, CDR2 SMNVEV (reference sequence). Losses at the gene ends were 4 bases for V and 6 bases for J; bases not matched to a gene: 10. There are 16 residues in the CDR3. The CDR3 region has the DNA TGTGCCAGCAGTTCCCTCGGGACTAGCAGTCGCAATGAGCAGTTCTTC. The encoded protein is CASSSLGTSSRNEQFF.

V gene TRBV7-9 combines with J gene TRBJ1-5, with D unclear. Trimming removed 1 base from V and 3 bases from J, with 10 bases in between. The germline gives CDR1 SEHNR, CDR2 FQNEAQ (reference sequence). CDR3 length equals 15 residues. CDR3 protein: CASSLGPGFNQPQHF. The CDR3 DNA sequence: TGTGCCAGCAGCTTAGGGCCGGGGTTCAATCAGCCCCAGCATTTT.

V usage is TRBV6-5 and J usage is TRBJ2-7; weak D call: TRBD1 (6 bases). Trimming removed 2 bases at V and 4 bases at J, with 15 bases between. This CDR3 comprises 15 residues. Germline loops: CDR1 MNHEY, CDR2 SVGAGI. CDR3 region: CASSYTWTVSYEQYF. In DNA form, the CDR3 reads TGTGCCAGCAGTTACACCTGGACAGTCTCTTACGAGCAGTACTTC.

This rearrangement joins TRBV3-1 (or the pseudogene TRBV3-2) to TRBJ1-6; D possibly corresponds to TRBD1 (5 bases). CDR3 length equals 12 residues. Germline assignment: CDR1 LGHDT and CDR2 YNNKEL (reference sequence). V was shortened by 8 bases and J by 7 bases, with 9 bases between the two germline ends. The CDR3 reads CASGTMNSPLHF. The CDR3 nucleotides are TGTGCCAGCGGGACTATGAATTCACCCCTCCACTTT.

The rearrangement joins TRBV7-5 to TRBJ1-3. TRBV7-5 is classified as a pseudogene. The CDR3 has 17 residues. Here the CDR3 reads CVRSLDRVVHSGNTIYF. For the CDR3, the DNA is TGTGTCAGAAGCTTAGATCGGGTAGTCCACTCTGGAAACACCATATATTTT.

The chain is built from TRBV7-2 and TRBJ2-2; no definite D call. Trimming cost V 6 bases and J 3 bases, with 5 bases left between them. Per germline, CDR1 SGHTA and CDR2 FQGNSA. The CDR3 consists of 12 residues. For the CDR3, the DNA is TGTGCCAGCAGTCGATACACCGGGGAGCTGTTTTTT. Protein sequence: CASSRYTGELFF.

The CDR3: CAILGEWDTKYNTEAFF. CDR3 DNA sequence: TGTGCCATCCTGGGGGAGTGGGACACTAAGTATAACACTGAAGCTTTCTTT. The J gene is TRBJ1-1, the V gene TRBV10-3, with D tentatively TRBD1 (6 bases). The germline CDR1 and CDR2 sequences are ENHRY and SYGVKD. The germline V and J ends were trimmed by 8 bases and 2 bases, with 24 bases remaining between them. This CDR3 region has 17 residues.

The chain is built from TRBV12-3 or TRBV12-4 and TRBJ2-5; no firm D call. The CDR3 extends over 13 amino acids. Trimming cost V 2 bases and J 5 bases, with 9 bases left between them. The CDR3 spells CASSLRLIETQYF. The CDR3 nucleotides read TGTGCCAGCAGTTTACGGTTAATCGAGACCCAGTACTTC.

The genes are TRBV20-1 and TRBJ2-1; 8 nucleotides agree with TRBD2. The V and J ends lost 3 bases and 6 bases, in that order; junction bases with no gene match: 13. Germline CDR1 and CDR2: DFQATT and SNEGSKA (reference sequence). The CDR3 has 16 amino acids. This chain's CDR3 is CSASSVAGGGVNEQFF. For the CDR3, the DNA is TGCAGTGCTAGTTCGGTTGCCGGGGGGGGCGTCAATGAGCAGTTCTTC.

This chain uses TRBV24-1 with TRBJ2-3; D unresolved. The germline V gene encodes CDR1 KGHDR and CDR2 SFDVKD. Trimming shortened V by 3 bases and J by 1 base, and 10 bases separated the two germline ends. The CDR3 spans 15 residues. CDR3 region: CATSDRRSGTDTQYF. The CDR3 DNA reads as TGTGCCACCAGTGATCGACGTTCGGGCACAGATACGCAGTATTTT.

CDR3 loop: CATSKIRDRGLLETQYF. CDR3 sequence (DNA): TGTGCCACCAGCAAAATCCGGGACAGGGGCCTTCTGGAGACCCAGTACTTC. This chain links TRBV15 with TRBJ2-5, with TRBD1 matching over 10 bases. Germline lookup yields CDR1 LNHNV and CDR2 YYDKDF (reference sequence). The CDR3 has 17 residues. V was pared by 4 bases and J by 5 bases, with 13 bases of the junction left unmatched.

V usage is TRBV7-9 and J usage is TRBJ1-5; TRBD1 aligns across 10 bases. V was pared by 5 bases and J by 5 bases, with 3 bases of the junction left unmatched. The CDR3 is 14 amino acids. Germline-derived CDR1 and CDR2 are SEHNR and FQNEAQ (reference sequence). The CDR3, as DNA: TGTGCCAGCAGCCGACAGGGGGCTGATCAGCCCCAGCATTTT. Its translation is CASSRQGADQPQHF.

This clone was seen just once. The rearrangement links TRBV20-1 to TRBJ2-2; D remains ambiguous. CDR3 length: 11 amino acids. V was pared by 0 bases and J by 4 bases, with 0 bases between. In germline, CDR1 is DFQATT, CDR2 SNEGSKA (reference sequence). The CDR3 region is CSARDTGELFF. CDR3 bases: TGCAGTGCTAGAGACACCGGGGAGCTGTTTTTT.

V is TRBV7-2 and J is TRBJ2-7, with D possibly matching TRBD2 (7 bases). From germline, CDR1 is SGHTA and CDR2 FQGNSA. The CDR3 spans 12 residues. V lost 1 base and J 8 bases, leaving 9 bases between the germline ends. DNA of the CDR3: TGTGCCAGCAGCTTAGGGCGGGGGCAGCAGTACTTC. Protein product: CASSLGRGQQYF.

The chain uses TRBV7-2 and TRBJ1-1; D may be TRBD1 (5 bases). V lost 5 bases to trimming and J lost 7 bases, with 11 bases between them. The length of the CDR3 is 12 residues. Germline lookup yields CDR1 SGHTA and CDR2 FQGNSA. DNA for the CDR3: TGTGCCAGCAGCCCAACAGGACTTGAAGCTTTCTTT. Encoded protein: CASSPTGLEAFF.

The chain combines TRBV5-1 with TRBJ2-5; 11 bases are a match to TRBD1. CDR1 SGHRS and CDR2 YFSETQ come from the germline V gene. CDR3 length: 15 residues. With V trimmed by 4 bases and J by 4 bases, 6 bases remained unmatched. The CDR3 region has the DNA TGCGCCAGCAGCACCCGGACAGGGGGCGTAGAGACCCAGTACTTC. Protein product: CASSTRTGGVETQYF.

The J gene is TRBJ1-6, the V gene TRBV19; TRBD1 might be the D (5 bases). The CDR3 consists of 14 residues. The V gene lost 6 bases and the J gene lost 6 bases, with 12 bases spanning the gap. Germline values: CDR1 LNHDA, CDR2 SQIVND (reference sequence). As DNA, the CDR3 is TGTGCCAGTAGACGGGACGGTTTTAATTCACCCCTCCACTTT. It specifies CASRRDGFNSPLHF.

This chain connects TRBV19 to TRBJ1-1; maybe TRBD1 (5 bases). Germline values: CDR1 LNHDA, CDR2 SQIVND (reference sequence). V lost 3 bases and J 1 base, leaving 12 bases between the germline ends. This CDR3 comprises 15 residues. Here the CDR3 reads CASSIYGQGNTEAFF. CDR3 nucleotides: TGTGCCAGTAGTATTTATGGACAAGGGAACACTGAAGCTTTCTTT.